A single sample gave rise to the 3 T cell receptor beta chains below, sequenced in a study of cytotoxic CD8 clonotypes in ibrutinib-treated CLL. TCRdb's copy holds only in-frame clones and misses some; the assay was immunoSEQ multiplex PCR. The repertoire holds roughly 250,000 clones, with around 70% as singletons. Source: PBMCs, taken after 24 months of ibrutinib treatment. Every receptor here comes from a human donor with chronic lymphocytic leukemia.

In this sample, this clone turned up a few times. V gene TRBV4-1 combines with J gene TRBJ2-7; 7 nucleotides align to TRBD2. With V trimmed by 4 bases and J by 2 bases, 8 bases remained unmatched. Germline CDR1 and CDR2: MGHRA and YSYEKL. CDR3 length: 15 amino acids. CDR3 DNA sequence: TGCGCCAGCAGCCTTACTAGCGACACAGCCTACGAGCAGTACTTC. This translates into CASSLTSDTAYEQYF.

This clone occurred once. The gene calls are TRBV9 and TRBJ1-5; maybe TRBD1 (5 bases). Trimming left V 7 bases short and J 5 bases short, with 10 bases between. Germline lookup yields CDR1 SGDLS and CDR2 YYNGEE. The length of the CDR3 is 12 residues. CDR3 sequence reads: CASGRGDQPQHF. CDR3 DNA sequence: TGTGCCAGCGGCCGGGGGGATCAGCCCCAGCATTTT.

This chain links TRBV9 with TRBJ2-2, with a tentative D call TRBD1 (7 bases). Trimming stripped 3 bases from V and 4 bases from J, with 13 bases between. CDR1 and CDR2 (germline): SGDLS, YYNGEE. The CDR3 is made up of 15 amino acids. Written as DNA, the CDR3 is TGTGCCAGCAGCGCTCACAGGGGAGGCACCGGGGAGCTGTTTTTT. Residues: CASSAHRGGTGELFF.